This T cell receptor beta chain was identified during a study of T cells after yellow fever vaccination. The wider study: Researchers used SMART-Seq v4 Ultra Low Input to prepare fractions that had low cell numbers. General study findings and limits: A large majority of primary-vaccination clones showed up again after the booster (under 98% CD4, 85% to 90% CD8). A small proportion of clonotypes was detected in both the CD4 and CD8 compartments.

TCRdb processed the 5' RACE reads anew with MiXCR; each CDR3 protein has one entry. The sample carries under 600,000 distinct CDR3 sequences, just over 20% recorded once. This clonotype was counted many times. As yet, its antigen is unknown. The CDR3 covers 12 residues. CDR1 is MDHEN, CDR2 SYDVKM, per germline. Trimming removed 5 bases from V and 6 bases from J, with 10 bases in between. This rearrangement joins TRBV28 to TRBJ2-5; D gene ambiguous. The receptor's source is a man between 18 and 35 years old who received the YFV17D yellow fever vaccine. The starting material was PBMCs, obtained more than 20 days after the first yellow fever vaccination. This chain's CDR3 is CASSLLKKTQYF. The CDR3 nucleotides are TGTGCCAGCAGTCTCCTAAAGAAGACCCAGTACTTC.